The T cell receptor (beta chain) described here comes from a study of T cell responses to AZD1222 COVID-19 vaccine. Findings and caveats of the study: The sample set comprised mostly white British donors with more females, and clonal diversity was possibly underestimated. Spike-specific TCR repertoires showed rising breadth and depth after two AZD1222 doses. Regions 160-218 and 743-854 held dominance among vaccine-associated CD4 TCRs, which spanned spike. Sampling captured repertoires only after the peak T cell response.

This CDR3 comprises 13 residues. Germline V gene data show CDR1 as LNHDA and CDR2 as SQIVND (reference sequence). V was shortened by 6 bases and J by 1 base, with 9 bases between the two germline ends. Produced via immunoSEQ multiplex PCR; TCRdb's table is partial and in-frame only. The sample carries under 150,000 clones, just under 95% recorded once. As concerns this clone: The antigen remains undetermined.

This sequence joins TRBV19 and TRBJ1-1; no clear D. This sequence was found in an adult who received the AZD1222 COVID-19 vaccine. This sample comprised peripheral blood, obtained 28 days after the second AZD1222 dose. CDR3 sequence reads: CASRLTENTEAFF. CDR3 DNA sequence: TGTGCCAGTAGACTCACAGAGAACACTGAAGCTTTCTTT. The whole variable domain, filled in from reference TRBV19 and TRBJ1-1, reads DGGITQSPKYLFRKEGQNVTLSCEQNLNHDAMYWYRQDPGQGLRLIYYSQIVNDFQKGDIAEGYSVSREKKESFPLTVTSAQKNPTAFYLCASRLTENTEAFFGQGTRLTVV.